This record covers a single T cell receptor beta chain. The CDR3 spans 15 residues. Germline assignment: CDR1 SGHDN and CDR2 FVKESK. The V gene lost 5 bases and the J gene lost 1 base, with 14 bases spanning the gap. Authors' data handling: Amplification of reference gene primers provided the estimated nucleated cell counts. Measured with immunoSEQ multiplex PCR; TCRdb has only the in-frame clones, and not every one. That table supplies the V and J calls and clone size; D and trimming were determined from the DNA. The top ten hold less than 25% of the sample, which has more than 55,000 clones, over 65% seen once. This entry is derived from a study of blood T cell repertoires in COVID-19. Overall study context: The analysed material was cDNA or gDNA that came from T cells, B-cell-depleted T cells, or PBMCs.

The sequencing sample was made of peripheral blood. This chain uses TRBV14 with TRBJ2-5; D unclear. The clonotype was recovered from a man older than 75 with active or convalescent COVID-19. CDR3 in amino acids: CASSSRGEPQETQYF. The CDR3, as DNA: TGTGCCAGCAGCTCCCGAGGAGAGCCCCAAGAGACCCAGTACTTC.